Listed below are T cell receptor beta chains from one sample, sequenced in a study of blood T cell repertoires in COVID-19. Sequenced by immunoSEQ multiplex PCR; TCRdb stores in-frame clones only, minus some. The table records some 150,000 clones, nearly 80% of them present only once. Sequencing input: peripheral blood. The receptors come from an elderly woman with acute or convalescent COVID-19. The CDR3 runs from the conserved cysteine through the conserved F or W. D genes are given only for firm matches. Clone size is shown for a subset of rows, as once, few, many or a class of expanded clone.

v_call	d_call	clone_size	j_call	cdr3_aa	cdr3_nt
TRBV7-2	NA	once	TRBJ1-1	CASSPDRTDTEAFF	TGTGCCAGCAGCCCTGACCGGACTGACACTGAAGCTTTCTTT
TRBV5-5	NA	NA	TRBJ2-2	CASSVTVTGELFF	TGTGCCAGCAGCGTGACAGTCACCGGGGAGCTGTTTTTT
TRBV7-9	NA	NA	TRBJ2-2	CASPYSYTGELFF	TGTGCCAGCCCTTACTCCTACACCGGGGAGCTGTTTTTT
TRBV28	TRBD1	NA	TRBJ1-5	CASSPRGPDINQPQHF	TGTGCCAGCAGTCCCAGGGGGCCGGATATCAATCAGCCCCAGCATTTT
TRBV25-1	NA	NA	TRBJ1-2	CASSDQFYGYTF	TGTGCCAGCAGTGACCAGTTCTATGGCTACACCTTC
TRBV2	TRBD1	NA	TRBJ2-5	CASRGQGVYQETQYF	TGTGCCAGCAGGGGCCAGGGGGTTTACCAAGAGACCCAGTACTTC
TRBV24-1	NA	NA	TRBJ2-5	CATSRGGQGGETQYF	TGTGCCACCAGCCGTGGAGGACAAGGAGGGGAGACCCAGTACTTC
TRBV28	NA	NA	TRBJ2-7	CASTQGGQSYEQYF	TGTGCCAGCACCCAAGGCGGGCAGTCCTACGAGCAGTACTTC
TRBV6-6	TRBD2	NA	TRBJ2-3	CAILPGLAFSTDTQYF	TGTGCCATCCTCCCAGGACTAGCATTTAGCACAGATACGCAGTATTTT
TRBV6-6	TRBD1	NA	TRBJ2-7	CASSGSGTGYEQYF	TGTGCCAGCAGTGGCTCCGGGACAGGGTACGAGCAGTACTTC
TRBV7-2	TRBD1	few	TRBJ1-2	CASSTGQIYGYTF	TGTGCCAGCAGCACGGGACAGATCTATGGCTACACCTTC
TRBV28	TRBD2	NA	TRBJ2-2	CASSLAGESSGELFF	TGTGCCAGCAGCTTAGCGGGAGAGTCATCCGGGGAGCTGTTTTTT
TRBV5-1	NA	NA	TRBJ2-1	CASSPGTNEQFF	TGCGCCAGCAGCCCGGGAACCAATGAGCAGTTCTTC
TRBV12-5	NA	NA	TRBJ2-1	CASLAGGSYNEQFF	TGTGCTAGTCTGGCGGGCGGCTCCTACAATGAGCAGTTCTTC
TRBV19	NA	few	TRBJ2-7	CASSRSLQASYEQYF	TGTGCCAGTAGTAGAAGCCTGCAGGCCTCCTACGAGCAGTACTTC